A selection of T cell receptor beta chains follows, all from one sample in a study of T cell responses to AZD1222 COVID-19 vaccine. Sequenced by immunoSEQ multiplex PCR; TCRdb stores in-frame clones only, minus some. The table includes over 100,000 clones, roughly nine tenths detected once. The input for sequencing was peripheral blood, taken on day 0 of AZD1222 vaccination. The receptors here all came from an adult in good health. The CDR3 runs from the conserved cysteine through the conserved F or W. The D gene is left open where the match is weak. Some rows have no size entry. The others give once, few or many, or a class for an expanded clone.

V	length	J	size	D	CDR3	DNA
TRBV2	12	TRBJ2-7	few	.	CATGRSSYEQYF	TGTGCCACGGGACGGAGTTCCTACGAGCAGTACTTC
TRBV9	15	TRBJ2-2	.	.	CASTRGRANTGELFF	TGTGCCAGCACCAGGGGTCGAGCGAACACCGGGGAGCTGTTTTTT
TRBV4-2	16	TRBJ2-5	.	.	CASSQDERGTVETQYF	TGTGCCAGCAGCCAAGATGAGCGCGGGACTGTGGAGACCCAGTACTTC
TRBV28	14	TRBJ1-5	.	TRBD1	CASSYGTVGQPQHF	TGTGCCAGCAGTTACGGGACAGTAGGTCAGCCCCAGCATTTT
TRBV15	16	TRBJ1-2	.	TRBD1	CATSSGQGGGNYGYTF	TGTGCCACCAGTAGTGGACAGGGTGGTGGAAACTATGGCTACACCTTC
TRBV6-1	20	TRBJ2-7	.	TRBD2	CASSELTGRHGTSGAYEQYF	TGTGCCAGCAGTGAACTAACTGGACGGCACGGGACTAGCGGAGCCTACGAGCAGTACTTC
TRBV27	15	TRBJ2-2	.	.	CASSPWTDRLGELFF	TGTGCCAGCAGCCCCTGGACCGACAGACTGGGGGAGCTGTTTTTT
TRBV6-4	12	TRBJ1-1	.	.	CASSERAVEAFF	TGTGCCAGCAGCGAGAGGGCTGTTGAAGCTTTCTTT
TRBV6-5	15	TRBJ1-3	few	.	CASSYTAGPGNTIYF	TGTGCCAGCAGTTACACGGCAGGCCCTGGAAACACCATATATTTT
TRBV24-1	15	TRBJ2-2	.	.	CATSDFGAGTGELFF	TGTGCCACCAGTGATTTTGGGGCGGGGACCGGGGAGCTGTTTTTT
TRBV7-9	15	TRBJ2-7	.	TRBD1	CASMSGTGITYEQYF	TGTGCCAGCATGTCGGGGACAGGGATCACCTACGAGCAGTACTTC
TRBV5-4	14	TRBJ2-7	.	.	CASSSRGKSYEQYF	TGTGCCAGCAGTTCCAGGGGAAAGAGCTACGAGCAGTACTTC
TRBV6-5	15	TRBJ1-4	.	.	CASSYEGAHNEKLFF	TGTGCCAGCAGTTATGAAGGGGCCCACAATGAAAAACTGTTTTTT
TRBV9	16	TRBJ2-5	.	TRBD1	CASSAETGTGGETQYF	TGTGCCAGCAGCGCAGAGACCGGGACAGGTGGGGAGACCCAGTACTTC
TRBV11-2	15	TRBJ2-2	.	TRBD2	CASSQTSGRGGELFF	TGTGCCAGCAGCCAGACTAGCGGGAGAGGCGGGGAGCTGTTTTTT
TRBV7-2	14	TRBJ2-7	.	.	CASSLVGGTREQYF	TGTGCCAGCAGCTTAGTGGGGGGAACAAGGGAGCAGTACTTC
TRBV2	18	TRBJ2-1	.	TRBD2	CASSEALLGLAGYNEQFF	TGTGCCAGCAGTGAAGCGCTTTTGGGACTAGCGGGATACAATGAGCAGTTCTTC
TRBV29-1	13	TRBJ1-1	.	.	CSVEGGVDTEAFF	TGCAGCGTTGAAGGGGGTGTGGACACTGAAGCTTTCTTT
TRBV5-1	17	TRBJ2-7	.	TRBD2	CASSLGTSGRGFYEQYF	TGCGCCAGCAGCCTCGGGACTAGCGGGAGGGGATTCTACGAGCAGTACTTC
TRBV18	19	TRBJ2-4	.	.	CASSPLPGTIDLGGDIQYF	TGTGCCAGCTCACCCCTACCAGGGACAATTGATCTAGGGGGGGACATTCAGTACTTC
TRBV9	14	TRBJ2-1	.	.	CASSVGVLGAEQFF	TGTGCCAGCAGCGTCGGGGTTTTGGGAGCTGAGCAGTTCTTC
TRBV28	16	TRBJ1-2	.	.	CASSLPIRTKPDSYTF	TGTGCCAGCAGTTTACCCATCCGAACCAAGCCTGATTCCTACACCTTC
TRBV25-1	13	TRBJ2-7	.	.	CASSRLGTYEQYF	TGTGCCAGCAGCCGGTTGGGTACCTACGAGCAGTACTTC
TRBV7-2	16	TRBJ2-4	.	.	CASSLLAGLAKNIQYF	TGTGCCAGCAGTCTTCTGGCGGGCCTAGCCAAAAACATTCAGTACTTC
TRBV7-2	13	TRBJ2-7	.	.	CASSFLRANEQYF	TGTGCCAGCAGCTTCTTAAGGGCGAACGAGCAGTACTTC
TRBV30	17	TRBJ2-5	.	TRBD2	CAWSRPLRGTYQETQYF	TGTGCCTGGAGCCGACCTTTGCGGGGGACTTACCAAGAGACCCAGTACTTC
TRBV4-3	16	TRBJ2-5	.	TRBD2	CASSQDSGLAGETQYF	TGCGCCAGCAGCCAAGATAGCGGACTAGCGGGAGAGACCCAGTACTTC
TRBV11-3	15	TRBJ2-1	.	TRBD1	CASSSSGQGDNEQFF	TGTGCCAGCAGCTCCTCAGGACAGGGCGACAATGAGCAGTTCTTC
TRBV4-3	17	TRBJ2-3	.	TRBD2	CASSQDGLAGVEDTQYF	TGCGCCAGCAGCCAAGATGGGCTAGCGGGAGTTGAAGATACGCAGTATTTT
TRBV28	14	TRBJ1-2	.	TRBD1	CAPLRDRADYGYTF	TGTGCCCCCCTCCGCGACAGGGCGGACTATGGCTACACCTTC
TRBV14	11	TRBJ2-7	.	.	CASSQNFEQYF	TGTGCCAGCAGCCAAAACTTTGAGCAGTACTTC
TRBV7-9	13	TRBJ1-6	.	.	CASSPRGGSPLHF	TGTGCCAGCAGCCCGCGGGGGGGGTCACCCCTCCACTTT
TRBV9	16	TRBJ2-2	.	.	CASSVTEGGNTGELFF	TGTGCCAGCAGCGTGACGGAGGGGGGAAACACCGGGGAGCTGTTTTTT
TRBV2	14	TRBJ1-2	.	.	CASSPSPRGYGYTF	TGTGCCAGCTCTCCGAGCCCCCGGGGATATGGCTACACCTTC
TRBV5-4	14	TRBJ1-1	many	.	CASSARMMGTEAFF	TGTGCCAGCAGCGCTCGAATGATGGGCACTGAAGCTTTCTTT
TRBV9	19	TRBJ2-3	once	TRBD1	CASSEGPWTGWMGEDTQYF	TGTGCCAGCAGCGAGGGGCCCTGGACAGGGTGGATGGGGGAAGATACGCAGTATTTT
TRBV5-1	16	TRBJ2-1	.	TRBD2	CASRTSGSGSYNEQFF	TGCGCCAGCAGGACTAGCGGGAGTGGCTCCTACAATGAGCAGTTCTTC
TRBV2	11	TRBJ2-7	.	.	CASSEDRPQYF	TGTGCCAGCAGTGAAGACCGCCCGCAGTACTTC
TRBV11-2	13	TRBJ2-7	.	.	CASSRGVNYEQYF	TGTGCCAGCAGCCGCGGGGTAAACTACGAGCAGTACTTC
TRBV11-2	16	TRBJ2-1	.	.	CASIRASNPGGNEQFF	TGTGCCAGCATTCGGGCCTCAAACCCTGGAGGGAATGAGCAGTTCTTC
TRBV28	17	TRBJ1-2	.	TRBD1	CASSLAGTGGAGYGYTF	TGTGCCAGCAGTTTAGCCGGGACAGGGGGCGCCGGCTATGGCTACACCTTC
TRBV5-1	15	TRBJ2-3	.	.	CASSTRGASTDTQYF	TGCGCCAGCTCCACCAGGGGGGCTAGCACAGATACGCAGTATTTT
TRBV4-3	14	TRBJ2-4	.	.	CASSQEGQKNIQYF	TGCGCCAGCAGCCAAGAAGGACAGAAAAACATTCAGTACTTC
TRBV4-3	16	TRBJ1-6	once	TRBD1	CASSLGGGGYNSPLHF	TGCGCCAGCAGCTTAGGAGGGGGCGGTTATAATTCACCCCTCCACTTT
TRBV15	17	TRBJ1-5	.	TRBD1	CATSRGGQGSSNQPQHF	TGTGCCACCAGCAGAGGTGGACAGGGATCGAGCAATCAGCCCCAGCATTTT
TRBV29-1	13	TRBJ1-2	.	TRBD1	CSVVGTADYGYTF	TGCAGCGTTGTTGGGACAGCCGACTATGGCTACACCTTC
TRBV30	16	TRBJ2-3	once	TRBD1	CAWDPGGRGQADTQYF	TGTGCCTGGGACCCCGGTGGCAGGGGGCAGGCAGATACGCAGTATTTT
TRBV6-5	14	TRBJ2-2	.	TRBD1	CASSTGQSSGELFF	TGTGCCAGCAGTACGGGACAGAGCTCCGGGGAGCTGTTTTTT
TRBV19	15	TRBJ2-5	.	TRBD1	CASSIGLDRGQTQYF	TGTGCCAGTAGTATAGGGTTGGACAGGGGTCAGACCCAGTACTTC
TRBV7-9	14	TRBJ1-3	.	.	CASSPWFSGNTIYF	TGTGCCAGCAGCCCCTGGTTCTCTGGAAACACCATATATTTT
TRBV2	15	TRBJ2-2	.	TRBD1	CASSNRGRGTGELFF	TGTGCCAGCTCCAACAGGGGGCGCGGGACCGGGGAGCTGTTTTTT